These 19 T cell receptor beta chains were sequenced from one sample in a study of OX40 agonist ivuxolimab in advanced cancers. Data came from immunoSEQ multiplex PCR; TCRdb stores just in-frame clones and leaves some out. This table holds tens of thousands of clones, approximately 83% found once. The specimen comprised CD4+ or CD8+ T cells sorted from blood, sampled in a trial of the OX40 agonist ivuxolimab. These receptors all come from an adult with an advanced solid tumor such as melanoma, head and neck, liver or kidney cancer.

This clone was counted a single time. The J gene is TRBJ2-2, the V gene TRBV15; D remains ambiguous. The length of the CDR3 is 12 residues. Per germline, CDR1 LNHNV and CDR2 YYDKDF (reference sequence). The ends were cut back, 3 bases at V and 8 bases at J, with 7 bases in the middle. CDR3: CATSSKLGELFF. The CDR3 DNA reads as TGTGCCACCAGCAGCAAGCTTGGGGAGCTGTTTTTT.

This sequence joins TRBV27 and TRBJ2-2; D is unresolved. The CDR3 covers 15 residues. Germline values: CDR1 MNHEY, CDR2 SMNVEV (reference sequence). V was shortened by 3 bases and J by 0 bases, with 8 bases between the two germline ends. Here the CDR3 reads CASSLRQANTGELFF. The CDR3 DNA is TGTGCCAGCAGTTTGAGGCAGGCGAACACCGGGGAGCTGTTTTTT.

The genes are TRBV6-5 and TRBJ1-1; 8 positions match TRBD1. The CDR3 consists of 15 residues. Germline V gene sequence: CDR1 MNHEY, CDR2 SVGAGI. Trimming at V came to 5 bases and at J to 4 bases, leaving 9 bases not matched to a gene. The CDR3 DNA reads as TGTGCCAGCAGTCGAAGGGACAGGACTCTCACTGAAGCTTTCTTT. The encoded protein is CASSRRDRTLTEAFF.

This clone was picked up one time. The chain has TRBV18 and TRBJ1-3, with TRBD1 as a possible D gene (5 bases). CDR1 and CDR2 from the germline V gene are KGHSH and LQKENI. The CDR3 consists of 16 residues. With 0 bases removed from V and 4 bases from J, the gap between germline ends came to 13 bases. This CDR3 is CASSPPGAAEGNTIYF. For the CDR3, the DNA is TGTGCCAGCTCACCACCAGGGGCTGCTGAAGGAAACACCATATATTTT.

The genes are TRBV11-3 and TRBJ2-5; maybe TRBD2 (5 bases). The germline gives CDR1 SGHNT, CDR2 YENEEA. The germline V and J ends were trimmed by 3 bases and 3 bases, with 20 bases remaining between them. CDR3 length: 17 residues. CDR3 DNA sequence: TGTGCCAGCAGCTTGAAAATGGTACTAGTCCCAGAAGAGACCCAGTACTTC. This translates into CASSLKMVLVPEETQYF.

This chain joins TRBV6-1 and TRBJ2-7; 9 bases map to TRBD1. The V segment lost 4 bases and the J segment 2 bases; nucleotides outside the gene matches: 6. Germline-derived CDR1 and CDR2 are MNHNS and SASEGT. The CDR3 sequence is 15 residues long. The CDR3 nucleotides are TGTGCCAGCAGTGGGCCCGGACAGGGGACCTACGAGCAGTACTTC. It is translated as CASSGPGQGTYEQYF.

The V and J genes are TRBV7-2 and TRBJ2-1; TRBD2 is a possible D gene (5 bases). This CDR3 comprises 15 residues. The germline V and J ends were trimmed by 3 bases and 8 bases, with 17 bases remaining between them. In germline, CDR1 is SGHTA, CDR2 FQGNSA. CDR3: CASSFGVLPRDEQFF. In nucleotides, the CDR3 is TGTGCCAGCAGCTTCGGGGTTCTTCCGCGCGATGAGCAGTTCTTC.

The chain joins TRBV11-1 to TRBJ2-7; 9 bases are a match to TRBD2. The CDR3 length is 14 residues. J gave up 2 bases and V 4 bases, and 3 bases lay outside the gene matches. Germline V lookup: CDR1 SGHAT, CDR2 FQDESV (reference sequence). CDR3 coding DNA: TGTGCCAGCAGCTCCCGCGGGGGGGCCTACGAGCAGTACTTC. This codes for CASSSRGGAYEQYF.

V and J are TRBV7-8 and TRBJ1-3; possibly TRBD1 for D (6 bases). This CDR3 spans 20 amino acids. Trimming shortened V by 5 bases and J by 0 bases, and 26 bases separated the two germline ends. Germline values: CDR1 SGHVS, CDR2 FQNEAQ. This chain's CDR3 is CASSLGWGPFPTNSGNTIYF. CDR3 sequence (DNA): TGTGCCAGCAGCCTTGGTTGGGGGCCCTTCCCCACTAACTCTGGAAACACCATATATTTT.

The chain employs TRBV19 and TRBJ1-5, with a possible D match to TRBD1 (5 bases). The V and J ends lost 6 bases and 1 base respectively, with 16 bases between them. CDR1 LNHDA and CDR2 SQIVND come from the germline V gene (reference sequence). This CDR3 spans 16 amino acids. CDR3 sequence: CASRNYIGGSNQPQHF. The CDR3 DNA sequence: TGTGCCAGTAGAAATTACATTGGGGGGAGCAATCAGCCCCAGCATTTT.

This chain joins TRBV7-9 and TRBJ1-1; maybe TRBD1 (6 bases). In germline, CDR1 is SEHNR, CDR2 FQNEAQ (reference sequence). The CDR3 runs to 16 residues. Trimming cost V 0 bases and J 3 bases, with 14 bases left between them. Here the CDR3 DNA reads TGTGCCAGCAGCTTAGCCCCACAGGGTCCCGACACTGAAGCTTTCTTT. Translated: CASSLAPQGPDTEAFF. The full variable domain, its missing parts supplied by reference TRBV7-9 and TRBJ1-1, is DTGVSQNPRHKITKRGQNVTFRCDPISEHNRLYWYRQTLGQGPEFLTYFQNEAQLEKSRLLSDRFSAERPKGSFSTLEIQRTEQGDSAMYLCASSLAPQGPDTEAFFGQGTRLTVV.

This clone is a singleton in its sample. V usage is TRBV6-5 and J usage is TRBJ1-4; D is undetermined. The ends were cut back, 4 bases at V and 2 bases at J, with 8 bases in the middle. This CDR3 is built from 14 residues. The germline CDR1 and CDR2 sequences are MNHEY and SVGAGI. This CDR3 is CASSWMGTNEKLFF. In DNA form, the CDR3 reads TGTGCCAGCAGTTGGATGGGTACTAATGAAAAACTGTTTTTT.

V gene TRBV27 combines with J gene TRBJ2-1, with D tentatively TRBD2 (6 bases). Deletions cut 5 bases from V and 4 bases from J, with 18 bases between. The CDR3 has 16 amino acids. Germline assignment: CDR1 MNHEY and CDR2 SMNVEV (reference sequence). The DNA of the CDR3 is TGTGCCAGCAGTGCCGCGGGACGGAGCAAGTACAATGAGCAGTTCTTC. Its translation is CASSAAGRSKYNEQFF.

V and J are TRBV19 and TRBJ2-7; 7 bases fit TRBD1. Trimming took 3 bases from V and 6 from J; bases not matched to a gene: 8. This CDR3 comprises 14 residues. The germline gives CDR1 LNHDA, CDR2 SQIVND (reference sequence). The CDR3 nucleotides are TGTGCCAGTAGTATTCAACCAGGGGGATTCGAGCAGTACTTC. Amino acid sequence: CASSIQPGGFEQYF.

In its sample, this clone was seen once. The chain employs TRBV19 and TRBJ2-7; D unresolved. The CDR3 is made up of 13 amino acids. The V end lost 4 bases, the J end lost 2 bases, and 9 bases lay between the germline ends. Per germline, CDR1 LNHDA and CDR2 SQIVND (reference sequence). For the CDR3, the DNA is TGTGCCAGTAGTAAGACTGAGACCTACGAGCAGTACTTC. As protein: CASSKTETYEQYF.

CDR3 region: CASSRWTQQKYF. In DNA, the CDR3 is TGTGCCAGCAGCCGCTGGACCCAACAGAAGTATTTT. The chain employs TRBV11-2 and TRBJ2-3; D is unresolved. Per germline, CDR1 SGHAT and CDR2 FQNNGV. Trimming shortened V by 5 bases and J by 13 bases, and 16 bases separated the two germline ends. The CDR3 runs 12 residues. The full variable domain, rest sourced from reference TRBV11-2 and TRBJ2-3, is EAGVAQSPRYKIIEKRQSVAFWCNPISGHATLYWYQQILGQGPKLLIQFQNNGVVDDSQLPKDRFSAERLKGVDSTLKIQPAKLEDSAVYLCASSRWTQQKYFGPGTRLTVL.

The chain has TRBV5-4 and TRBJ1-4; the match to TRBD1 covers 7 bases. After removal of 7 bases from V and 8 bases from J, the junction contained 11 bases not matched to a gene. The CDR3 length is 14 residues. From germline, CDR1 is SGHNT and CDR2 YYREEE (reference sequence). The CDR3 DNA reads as TGTGCCAGCGGAGGGGGCAGGGCCGGGGAAAAACTGTTTTTT. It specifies CASGGGRAGEKLFF.

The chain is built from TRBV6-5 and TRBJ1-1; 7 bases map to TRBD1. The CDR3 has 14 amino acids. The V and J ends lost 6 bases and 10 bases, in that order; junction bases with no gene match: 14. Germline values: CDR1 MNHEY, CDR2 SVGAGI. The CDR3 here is CASRYPGGPVAAFF. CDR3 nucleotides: TGTGCCAGCAGGTACCCAGGGGGGCCGGTTGCAGCTTTCTTT.

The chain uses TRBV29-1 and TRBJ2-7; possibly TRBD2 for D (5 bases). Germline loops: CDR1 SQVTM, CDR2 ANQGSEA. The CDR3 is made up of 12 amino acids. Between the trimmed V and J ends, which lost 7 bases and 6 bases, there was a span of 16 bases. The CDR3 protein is CSAGLDGAEQYF. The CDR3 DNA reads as TGCAGCGCCGGACTCGACGGCGCCGAGCAGTACTTC.